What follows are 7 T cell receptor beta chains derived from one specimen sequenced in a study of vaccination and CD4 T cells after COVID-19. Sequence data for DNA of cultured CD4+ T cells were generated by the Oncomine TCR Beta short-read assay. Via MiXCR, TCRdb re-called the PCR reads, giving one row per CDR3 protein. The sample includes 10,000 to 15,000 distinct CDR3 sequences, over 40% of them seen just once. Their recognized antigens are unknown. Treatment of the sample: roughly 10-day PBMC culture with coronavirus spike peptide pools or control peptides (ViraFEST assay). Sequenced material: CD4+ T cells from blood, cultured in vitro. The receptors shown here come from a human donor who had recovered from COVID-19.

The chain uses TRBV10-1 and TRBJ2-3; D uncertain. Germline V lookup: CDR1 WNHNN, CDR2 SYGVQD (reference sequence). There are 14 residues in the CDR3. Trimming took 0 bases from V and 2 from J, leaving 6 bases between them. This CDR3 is CASSESPSTDTQYF. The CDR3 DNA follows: TGCGCCAGCAGTGAGTCCCCATCCACAGATACGCAGTATTTT.

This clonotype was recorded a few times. CDR3 amino acids: CASSLEVTEAFF. CDR3 nucleotide sequence: TGTGCCAGCAGTTTAGAGGTCACTGAAGCTTTCTTT. The chain carries TRBV12-3 or TRBV12-4 and TRBJ1-1; unclear D gene. V was shortened by 1 base and J by 4 bases, with 4 bases between the two germline ends. The CDR3 sequence is 12 residues long.

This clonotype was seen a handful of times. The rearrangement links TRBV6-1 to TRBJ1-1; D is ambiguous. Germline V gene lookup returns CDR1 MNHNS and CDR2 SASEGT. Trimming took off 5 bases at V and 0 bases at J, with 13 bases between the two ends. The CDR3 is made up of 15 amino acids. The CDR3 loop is CASSQYSEMNTEAFF. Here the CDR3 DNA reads TGTGCCAGCAGTCAGTACAGCGAAATGAACACTGAAGCTTTCTTT.

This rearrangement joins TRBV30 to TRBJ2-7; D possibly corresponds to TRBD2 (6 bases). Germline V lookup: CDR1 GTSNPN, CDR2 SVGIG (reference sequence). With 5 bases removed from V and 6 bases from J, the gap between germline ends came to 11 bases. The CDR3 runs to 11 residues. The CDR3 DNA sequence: TGTGCCTGGGGGACTTTTGGCGAGCAGTACTTC. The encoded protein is CAWGTFGEQYF.

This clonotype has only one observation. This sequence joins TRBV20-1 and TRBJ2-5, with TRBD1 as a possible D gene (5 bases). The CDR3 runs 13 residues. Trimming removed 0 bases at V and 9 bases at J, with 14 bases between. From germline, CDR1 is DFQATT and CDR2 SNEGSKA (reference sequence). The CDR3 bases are TGCAGTGCTAGAGACCCCAGGGCGGTGGCCCAGTACTTC. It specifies CSARDPRAVAQYF.

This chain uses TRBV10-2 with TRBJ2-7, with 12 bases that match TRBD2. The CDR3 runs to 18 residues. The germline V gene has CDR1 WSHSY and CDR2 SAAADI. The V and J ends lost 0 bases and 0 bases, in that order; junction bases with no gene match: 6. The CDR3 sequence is CASSESGLAGTSSYEQYF. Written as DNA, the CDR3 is TGCGCCAGCAGTGAGTCTGGACTAGCGGGGACGAGCTCCTACGAGCAGTACTTC.

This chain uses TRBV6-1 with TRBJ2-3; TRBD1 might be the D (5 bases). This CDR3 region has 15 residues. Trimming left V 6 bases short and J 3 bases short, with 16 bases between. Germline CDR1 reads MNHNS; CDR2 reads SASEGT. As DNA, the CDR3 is TGTGCCAGCAGGTCAGGGTATGGAGAGACAGATACGCAGTATTTT. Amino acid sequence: CASRSGYGETDTQYF.